What follows are 32 T cell receptor beta chains derived from one specimen sequenced in a study of CD8 T cells in ankylosing spondylitis. TCRdb fed the 5' RACE reads into MiXCR, producing one record per CDR3 protein. The sample records about 330,000 distinct CDR3 sequences, roughly 8% being singletons. Findings and limits, study-wide: A motif of fewer than ten highly homologous TCR beta variants was seen as apparently characteristic of ankylosing spondylitis blood.

No antigen has been assigned to these receptors. Sequencing was performed on blood, either unsorted or a sorted T cell fraction (not recorded which). The receptors here all came from a male donor with ankylosing spondylitis.

V gene TRBV30 combines with J gene TRBJ1-6, with D perhaps matching TRBD1 (6 bases). V was trimmed by 2 bases and J by 9 bases, leaving 11 bases between them. Per the germline V gene, CDR1 is GTSNPN and CDR2 is SVGIG (reference sequence). The CDR3 has 13 amino acids. The CDR3 loop is CAWSRAGASPLHF. The CDR3 DNA is TGTGCCTGGAGTAGGGCAGGGGCTTCACCCCTCCACTTT.

The genes are TRBV20-1 and TRBJ2-7; D may match TRBD1 or TRBD2 (6 bases each). Germline V gives CDR1 DFQATT, CDR2 SNEGSKA (reference sequence). This CDR3 spans 11 amino acids. V shed 5 bases and J shed 6 bases, with 11 bases lying between them. The chain's CDR3 is CSAAWGAEQYF. DNA for the CDR3: TGCAGTGCTGCCTGGGGGGCCGAGCAGTACTTC.

The chain joins TRBV7-9 to TRBJ1-5, with D perhaps TRBD1 (6 bases). The CDR3 contains 13 residues. Trimming took off 5 bases at V and 4 bases at J, with 9 bases between the two ends. Germline CDR1 SEHNR, CDR2 FQNEAQ (reference sequence). The CDR3 region has the DNA TGTGCCAGCAGCGCGCAGGGGAATCAGCCCCAGCATTTT. Translating gives CASSAQGNQPQHF.

This clonotype appeared many times. This rearrangement joins TRBV2 to TRBJ2-5; D might be TRBD1 (6 bases). There are 15 residues in the CDR3. Germline CDR1 is SNHLY and CDR2 is FYNNEI. Between the trimmed V and J ends, which lost 2 bases and 5 bases, there was a span of 15 bases. The CDR3 is CASSETPRGGETQYF. DNA for the CDR3: TGTGCCAGCAGTGAAACCCCCAGGGGTGGCGAGACCCAGTACTTC.

At least ten counts were recorded for this clonotype. The rearrangement links TRBV29-1 to TRBJ2-1; TRBD1 might be the D (6 bases). Germline CDR1 SQVTM, CDR2 ANQGSEA. V was clipped by 0 bases and J by 11 bases, with 14 bases between them. This CDR3 comprises 13 residues. The CDR3 bases are TGCAGCGTTGAAGACTATACAGGGTTAAAGCAGTTCTTC. Translation gives CSVEDYTGLKQFF.

The chain joins TRBV7-2 to TRBJ1-3; D might be TRBD1 (5 bases). Germline V CDR1 and CDR2: SGHTA, FQGNSA. The CDR3 runs 14 residues. V gave up 2 bases and J gave up 4 bases, with 9 bases separating them. The CDR3 DNA is TGTGCCAGCAGCTTATCAGGGTACGGAAACACCATATATTTT. This sequence encodes CASSLSGYGNTIYF.

J is TRBJ1-4 and V is TRBV19, with TRBD1 matching over 8 bases. This CDR3 has 13 amino acids. Germline CDR1 is LNHDA and CDR2 is SQIVND (reference sequence). V trimming: 10 bases; J trimming: 7 bases; junction bases outside the gene matches: 8. CDR3 loop: CATPGTGSEKLFF. The CDR3 DNA reads as TGTGCCACCCCCGGGACAGGATCTGAAAAACTGTTTTTT. The full variable domain, rest sourced from reference TRBV19 and TRBJ1-4, is DGGITQSPKYLFRKEGQNVTLSCEQNLNHDAMYWYRQDPGQGLRLIYYSQIVNDFQKGDIAEGYSVSREKKESFPLTVTSAQKNPTAFYLCATPGTGSEKLFFGSGTQLSVL.

This clonotype has a count of ten or more. CDR3 nucleotide sequence: TGTGCCATCAGCGGGACAGGGAACACTGAAGCTTTCTTT. As protein: CAISGTGNTEAFF. This chain connects TRBV10-3 to TRBJ1-1, with 8 bases matching TRBD1. With V trimmed by 6 bases and J by 1 base, 1 base remained unmatched. The CDR3 is 13 residues long. Germline V CDR1 and CDR2: ENHRY, SYGVKD.

This clonotype was seen a handful of times. This chain connects TRBV4-3 to TRBJ1-1; 7 positions agree with TRBD1. V lost 0 bases and J lost 3; bases outside the gene matches: 7. Germline V gene sequence: CDR1 LGHNA, CDR2 YSLEER. This CDR3 spans 16 amino acids. As DNA, the CDR3 is TGCGCCAGCAGCCAAGACCCGACAGGGAGGTACACTGAAGCTTTCTTT. It encodes CASSQDPTGRYTEAFF.

The chain is built from TRBV5-1 and TRBJ2-3; 8 bases line up with TRBD2. Germline V gene lookup returns CDR1 SGHRS and CDR2 YFSETQ. The CDR3 length is 15 residues. After removal of 4 bases from V and 2 bases from J, the junction contained 6 bases not matched to a gene. CDR3 in amino acids: CASSLQAGDTDTQYF. In DNA, the CDR3 is TGCGCCAGCAGCCTCCAAGCGGGAGACACAGATACGCAGTATTTT.

Ten or more counts support this clonotype. Germline and junction disagree at one end, which may indicate a read error. The chain joins TRBV2 to TRBJ1-4; 8 bases agree with TRBD1. The germline V gene encodes CDR1 SNHLY and CDR2 FYNNEI. The CDR3 has 13 residues. CDR3 protein: CASSTGTGTDKDF. CDR3 bases: TGTGCCAGCAGTACCGGGACAGGAACTGATAAGGACTTT.

There are many counts of this clonotype. This chain uses TRBV10-3 with TRBJ2-5, with TRBD1 identical over 7 bases. J lost 3 bases, V lost 6 bases, and 4 bases had no gene match. Germline V lookup: CDR1 ENHRY, CDR2 SYGVKD. The CDR3 runs 13 residues. The CDR3 sequence is CAISTGQKETQYF. The CDR3 DNA sequence: TGTGCCATCAGCACGGGACAGAAAGAGACCCAGTACTTC.

There are many counts of this clonotype. The rearrangement joins TRBV12-3 or TRBV12-4 to TRBJ2-1; no clear D. The length of the CDR3 is 12 residues. V was pared by 7 bases and J by 4 bases, with 8 bases between. The CDR3 nucleotides read TGTGCCAGCACACTGGAATACAATGAGCAGTTCTTC. Protein product: CASTLEYNEQFF.

This clonotype was picked up a small number of times. The V and J genes are TRBV12-3 or TRBV12-4 and TRBJ2-1, with TRBD2 matching 11 bases. The CDR3 spans 17 residues. J lost 7 bases, V lost 6 bases, and 14 bases had no gene match. CDR3 sequence reads: CASSQRVLAGGVNEQFF. CDR3 DNA sequence: TGTGCCAGCAGCCAAAGGGTCCTAGCGGGAGGCGTAAATGAGCAGTTCTTC.

The chain has TRBV11-2 and TRBJ2-6, with 10 bases identical to TRBD1. Trimming at V came to 1 base and at J to 2 bases, leaving 5 bases not matched to a gene. The length of the CDR3 is 18 residues. CDR1 SGHAT and CDR2 FQNNGV come from the germline V gene. Here the CDR3 reads CASSLVVGTGAGANVLTF. For the CDR3, the DNA is TGTGCCAGCAGCTTAGTGGTCGGGACAGGGGCTGGGGCCAACGTCCTGACTTTC.

Comments on this clonotype: Given a much more abundant clone one base away, this may be a read error. The chain links TRBV29-1 to TRBJ1-3; 9 nucleotides match TRBD1. Per germline, CDR1 SQVTM and CDR2 ANQGSEA. CDR3 size: 12 residues. For the CDR3, the DNA is TGCGGCGGGACAGGGTATGGAAACACCATATATTTT. Translated, it gives CGGTGYGNTIYF.

This clonotype showed up many times. V is TRBV9 and J is TRBJ2-1; 10 bases map to TRBD1. The V gene's germline CDR1 is SGDLS and CDR2 YYNGEE. After removal of 4 bases from V and 5 bases from J, the junction contained 6 bases not matched to a gene. The length of the CDR3 is 15 residues. The CDR3 loop is CASSPWDRGNNEQFF. The CDR3 DNA reads TGTGCCAGCAGCCCATGGGACAGGGGTAACAATGAGCAGTTCTTC. Filled out from reference TRBV9 and TRBJ2-1, the complete variable domain reads DSGVTQTPKHLITATGQRVTLRCSPRSGDLSVYWYQQSLDQGLQFLIQYYNGEERAKGNILERFSAQQFPDLHSELNLSSLELGDSALYFCASSPWDRGNNEQFFGPGTRLTVL.

The genes are TRBV29-1 and TRBJ2-3, with D hard to call. Germline V gene sequence: CDR1 SQVTM, CDR2 ANQGSEA. The V gene lost 7 bases and the J gene lost 4 bases, with 12 bases spanning the gap. This CDR3 has 12 residues. The chain's CDR3 is CSANKVSDTQYF. The DNA of the CDR3 is TGCAGCGCCAACAAGGTTTCAGATACGCAGTATTTT.

This clonotype was found many times. The chain uses TRBV7-2 and TRBJ2-5, with 7 bases fitting TRBD1. The CDR3 runs 14 residues. CDR1 and CDR2 from the germline V gene are SGHTA and FQGNSA. V was pared by 5 bases and J by 5 bases, with 8 bases of the junction left unmatched. CDR3 sequence reads: CASSEGRGLETQYF. CDR3 nucleotides: TGTGCCAGCAGCGAAGGAAGGGGGCTTGAGACCCAGTACTTC.

This clonotype was counted a few times. The chain uses TRBV20-1 and TRBJ2-4; a weak D match, TRBD2 (6 bases). The germline V and J ends were trimmed by 7 bases and 6 bases, with 22 bases remaining between them. The CDR3 has 15 amino acids. The germline gives CDR1 DFQATT, CDR2 SNEGSKA (reference sequence). CDR3 nucleotide sequence: TGCAGTGTCGACCGGGACTCACGGCGAGGAAACATTCAGTACTTC. Protein product: CSVDRDSRRGNIQYF.

CDR3 region: CSVHGGPSSYNEQFF. CDR3 nucleotides: TGCAGCGTTCACGGGGGGCCAAGCTCCTACAATGAGCAGTTCTTC. This chain links TRBV29-1 with TRBJ2-1; weak D call: TRBD2 (7 bases). The CDR3 consists of 15 residues. V lost 5 bases and J 0 bases, leaving 14 bases between the germline ends. Looked up from germline, CDR1 is SQVTM and CDR2 is ANQGSEA.

This clonotype was seen many times. The chain is built from TRBV4-3 and TRBJ2-7; TRBD2 matches 8 bases. The CDR3 covers 16 residues. Germline V gives CDR1 LGHNA, CDR2 YSLEER. Trimming at V came to 2 bases and at J to 4 bases, leaving 10 bases not matched to a gene. The CDR3 DNA reads TGCGCCAGCAGCCAATCCTCGGGGGGGAGTAGGTACGAGCAGTACTTC. This codes for CASSQSSGGSRYEQYF.

In its sample, this clonotype was seen a few times. The chain uses TRBV29-1 and TRBJ2-6, with 8 bases that match TRBD1. Germline-derived CDR1 and CDR2 are SQVTM and ANQGSEA. V dropped 5 bases and J dropped 4; count of bases not matched to a gene: 10. This CDR3 is built from 16 residues. CDR3 sequence: CSVYGTGLSGANVLTF. The CDR3 DNA is TGCAGCGTTTATGGGACAGGCCTCTCCGGGGCCAACGTCCTGACTTTC.

There are many counts of this clonotype. The rearrangement links TRBV12-3 or TRBV12-4 to TRBJ2-3; 9 bases fit TRBD2. The CDR3 loop spans 15 amino acids. V gave up 5 bases and J gave up 1 base; unmatched junction bases: 4. The chain's CDR3 is CASSPEREGTDTQYF. Here the CDR3 DNA reads TGTGCCAGCAGTCCCGAGCGGGAGGGCACAGATACGCAGTATTTT.

This clonotype was seen more than once but under ten times. The rearrangement links TRBV7-9 to TRBJ2-1; D remains unclear. There are 12 residues in the CDR3. V gave up 5 bases and J gave up 9 bases, with 11 bases separating them. Germline V gene lookup returns CDR1 SEHNR and CDR2 FQNEAQ (reference sequence). CDR3: CASSDTLVEQFF. DNA of the CDR3: TGTGCCAGCAGCGATACTCTCGTTGAGCAGTTCTTC.

The rearrangement links TRBV5-1 to TRBJ2-3, with 8 bases aligning to TRBD2. CDR1 and CDR2 from the germline V gene are SGHRS and YFSETQ. V lost 5 bases to trimming and J lost 2 bases; unmatched junction nucleotides: 7. The CDR3 totals 15 residues. The CDR3 bases are TGCGCCAGCAGAAGGGGACTAGGGAACACAGATACGCAGTATTTT. It translates to CASRRGLGNTDTQYF.

V usage is TRBV11-3 and J usage is TRBJ2-1, with TRBD1 matching 9 bases. CDR3 size: 17 residues. Germline V gene data show CDR1 as SGHNT and CDR2 as YENEEA. The V segment lost 4 bases and the J segment 5 bases; nucleotides outside the gene matches: 12. The CDR3 DNA reads as TGTGCCAGCAGCTCCGACAAGACAGGGGGATCCGACAATGAGCAGTTCTTC. Its protein is CASSSDKTGGSDNEQFF.

This clonotype was observed many times. The chain employs TRBV9 and TRBJ2-1, with 7 bases fitting TRBD2. V dropped 0 bases and J dropped 0; count of bases not matched to a gene: 6. Germline CDR1 SGDLS, CDR2 YYNGEE. This CDR3 is 17 amino acids long. Here the CDR3 reads CASSVEAGSSSYNEQFF. The CDR3 region has the DNA TGTGCCAGCAGCGTAGAAGCGGGGTCGAGCTCCTACAATGAGCAGTTCTTC.

The genes are TRBV5-1 and TRBJ1-6; 7 positions match TRBD1. The CDR3 extends over 14 amino acids. CDR1 and CDR2 (germline): SGHRS, YFSETQ. V shed 3 bases and J 7 bases; nucleotides not matched to a gene: 4. CDR3 sequence reads: CASSYDRVNSPLHF. CDR3 DNA sequence: TGCGCCAGCAGCTATGACAGGGTAAATTCACCCCTCCACTTT.

The V and J genes are TRBV12-3 or TRBV12-4 and TRBJ2-2; weak D call: TRBD2 (6 bases). The CDR3 extends over 15 amino acids. V was cut by 7 bases and J by 6 bases, with 18 bases left in between. The CDR3 bases are TGTGCCAGCACCCCTCTAAGGGCGGGGTCCGGGGAGCTGTTTTTT. This encodes CASTPLRAGSGELFF.

This clonotype was seen many times. The chain links TRBV11-2 to TRBJ1-6; 7 bases are a match to TRBD1. Germline V gives CDR1 SGHAT, CDR2 FQNNGV. The CDR3 runs to 14 residues. V lost 5 bases to trimming and J lost 9 bases; unmatched junction nucleotides: 7. The CDR3 nucleotides are TGTGCCAGCAGCCCCCGACAGGGCGGTTCACCCCTCCACTTT. It yields the protein CASSPRQGGSPLHF.

The CDR3 nucleotides read TGTGCCAGCAGCCCCCCCGGACCCACTGAAGCTTTCTTT. This gives the protein CASSPPGPTEAFF. The genes are TRBV7-2 and TRBJ1-1; no reliable D call. The CDR3 contains 13 residues. CDR1 is SGHTA, CDR2 FQGNSA, per germline. V lost 5 bases and J 4 bases, leaving 11 bases between the germline ends.